This T cell receptor (beta chain) was observed in a study of T cell responses to AZD1222 COVID-19 vaccine. Broader study findings: The donor cohort was predominantly white British with a female majority, and clonal diversity may have been underestimated. Variant regions that are unmutated are reportedly the target of nearly half of spike-specific TCRs.

Germline V CDR1 and CDR2: SGHTA, FQGNSA. V lost 3 bases and J 7 bases, leaving 13 bases between the germline ends. The CDR3 is 15 residues long. Repertoires were generated with immunoSEQ multiplex PCR, while TCRdb's copy carries only in-frame clones and drops some. Among 70,000 to 90,000 clones listed, 80% to 90% were seen once. A word on this clone: The antigen remains unidentified.

The chain joins TRBV7-2 to TRBJ1-6, with D perhaps matching TRBD1 (5 bases). The sequencing here drew on peripheral blood, taken 28 days after the second AZD1222 dose. This clonotype originated in an adult who received the AZD1222 COVID-19 vaccine. DNA of the CDR3: TGTGCCAGCAGCTTGAGGGACGGTGCAAATTCACCCCTCCACTTT. Protein: CASSLRDGANSPLHF.